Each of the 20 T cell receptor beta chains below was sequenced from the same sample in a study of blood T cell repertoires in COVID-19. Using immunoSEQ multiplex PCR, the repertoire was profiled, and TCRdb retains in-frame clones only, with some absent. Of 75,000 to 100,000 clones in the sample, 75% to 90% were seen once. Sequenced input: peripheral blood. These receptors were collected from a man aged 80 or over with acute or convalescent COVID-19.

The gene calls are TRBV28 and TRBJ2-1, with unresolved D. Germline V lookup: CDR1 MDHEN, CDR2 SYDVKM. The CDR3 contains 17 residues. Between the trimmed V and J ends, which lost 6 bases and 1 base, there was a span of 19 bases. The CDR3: CASSPPVGVGSYNEQFF. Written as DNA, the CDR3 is TGTGCCAGCAGCCCTCCCGTAGGAGTCGGGTCCTACAATGAGCAGTTCTTC.

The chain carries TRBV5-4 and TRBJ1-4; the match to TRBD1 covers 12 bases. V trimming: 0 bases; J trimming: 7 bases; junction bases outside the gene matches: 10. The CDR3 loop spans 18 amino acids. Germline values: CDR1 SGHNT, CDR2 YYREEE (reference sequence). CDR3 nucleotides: TGTGCCAGCAGCTTGGATCCGGGACAGGGGGCTCGCGGTGAAAAACTGTTTTTT. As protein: CASSLDPGQGARGEKLFF.

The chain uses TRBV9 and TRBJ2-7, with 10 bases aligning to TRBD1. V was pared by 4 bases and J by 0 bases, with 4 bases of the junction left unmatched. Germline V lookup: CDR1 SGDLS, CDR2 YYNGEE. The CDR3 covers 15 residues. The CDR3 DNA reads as TGTGCCAGCAGCCCCGGGACAGGGGTCTCCTACGAGCAGTACTTC. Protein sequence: CASSPGTGVSYEQYF.

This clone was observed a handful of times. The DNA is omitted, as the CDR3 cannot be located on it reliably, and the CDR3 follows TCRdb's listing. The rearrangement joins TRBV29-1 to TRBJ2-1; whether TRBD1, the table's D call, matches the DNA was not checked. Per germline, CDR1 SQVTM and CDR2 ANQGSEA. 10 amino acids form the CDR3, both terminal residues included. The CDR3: CSVGTGTEFF.

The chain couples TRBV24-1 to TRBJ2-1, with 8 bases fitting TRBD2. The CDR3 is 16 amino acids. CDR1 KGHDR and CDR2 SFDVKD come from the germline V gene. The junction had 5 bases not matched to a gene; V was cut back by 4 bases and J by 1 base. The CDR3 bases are TGTGCCACCAGTGACCTTAGCGGGAAGTCCTACAATGAGCAGTTCTTC. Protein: CATSDLSGKSYNEQFF.

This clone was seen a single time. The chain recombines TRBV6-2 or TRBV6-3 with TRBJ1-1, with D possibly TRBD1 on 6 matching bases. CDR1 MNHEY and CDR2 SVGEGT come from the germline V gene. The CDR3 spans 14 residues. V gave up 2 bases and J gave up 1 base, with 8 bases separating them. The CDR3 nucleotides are TGTGCCAGCAGTTACAAAGGGGGGAACACTGAAGCTTTCTTT. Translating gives CASSYKGGNTEAFF.

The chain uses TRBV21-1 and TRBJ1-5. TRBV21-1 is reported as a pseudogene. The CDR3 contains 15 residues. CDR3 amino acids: CASKVGGAGNQPQHF. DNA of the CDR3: TGTGCCAGCAAGGTCGGAGGGGCTGGAAATCAGCCCCAGCATTTT.

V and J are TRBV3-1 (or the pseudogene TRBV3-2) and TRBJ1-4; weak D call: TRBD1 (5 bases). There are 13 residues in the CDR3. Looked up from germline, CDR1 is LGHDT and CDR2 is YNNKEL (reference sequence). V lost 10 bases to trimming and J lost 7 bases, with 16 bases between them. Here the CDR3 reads CATRTSGGEKLFF. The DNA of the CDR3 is TGTGCCACCAGGACATCAGGAGGTGAAAAACTGTTTTTT.

Here the CDR3 DNA reads TGTGCCAGCGGGACTAGCGGAGGAGGTGGGACCCAGTACTTC. It yields the protein CASGTSGGGGTQYF. This chain connects TRBV18 to TRBJ2-5; 11 bases align to TRBD2. Germline lookup yields CDR1 KGHSH and CDR2 LQKENI. J gave up 7 bases and V 8 bases, and 9 bases lay outside the gene matches. The CDR3 has 14 residues.

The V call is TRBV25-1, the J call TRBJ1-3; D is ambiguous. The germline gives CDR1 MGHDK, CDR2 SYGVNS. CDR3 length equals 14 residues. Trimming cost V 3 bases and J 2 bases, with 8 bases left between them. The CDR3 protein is CASSDTVTGNTIYF. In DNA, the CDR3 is TGTGCCAGCAGTGATACGGTAACTGGAAACACCATATATTTT.

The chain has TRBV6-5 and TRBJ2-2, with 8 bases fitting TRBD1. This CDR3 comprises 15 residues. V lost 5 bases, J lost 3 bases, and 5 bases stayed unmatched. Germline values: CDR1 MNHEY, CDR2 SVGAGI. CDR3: CASSKYRGDTGELFF. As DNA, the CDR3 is TGTGCCAGCAGTAAATACAGGGGGGACACCGGGGAGCTGTTTTTT.

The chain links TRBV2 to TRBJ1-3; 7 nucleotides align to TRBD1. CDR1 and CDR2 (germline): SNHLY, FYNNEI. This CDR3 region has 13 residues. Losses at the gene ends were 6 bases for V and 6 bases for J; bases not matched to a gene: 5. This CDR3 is CASSRQGENTIYF. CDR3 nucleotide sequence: TGTGCCAGCAGCCGACAGGGAGAAAACACCATATATTTT.

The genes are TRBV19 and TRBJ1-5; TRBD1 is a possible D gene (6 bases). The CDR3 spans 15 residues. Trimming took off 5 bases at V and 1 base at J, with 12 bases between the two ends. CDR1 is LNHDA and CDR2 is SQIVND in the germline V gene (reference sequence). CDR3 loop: CASSQSTGSNQPQHF. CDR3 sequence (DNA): TGTGCCAGTAGTCAAAGTACAGGGAGCAATCAGCCCCAGCATTTT.

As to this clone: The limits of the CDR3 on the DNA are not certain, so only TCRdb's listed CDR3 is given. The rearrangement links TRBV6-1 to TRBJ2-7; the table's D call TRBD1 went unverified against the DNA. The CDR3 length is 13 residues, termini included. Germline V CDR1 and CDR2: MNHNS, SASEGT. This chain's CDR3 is CASSEGRVAYGSF.

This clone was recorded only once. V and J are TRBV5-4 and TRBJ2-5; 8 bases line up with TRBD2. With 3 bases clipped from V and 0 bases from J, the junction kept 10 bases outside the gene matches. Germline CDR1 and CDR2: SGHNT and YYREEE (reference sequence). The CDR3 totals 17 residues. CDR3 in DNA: TGTGCCAGCAGCTGGGTAGGTTTAGCGGGGAACCAAGAGACCCAGTACTTC. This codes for CASSWVGLAGNQETQYF. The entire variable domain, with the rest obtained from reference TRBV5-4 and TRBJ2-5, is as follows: ETGVTQSPTHLIKTRGQQVTLRCSSQSGHNTVSWYQQALGQGPQFIFQYYREEENGRGNFPPRFSGLQFPNYSSELNVNALELDDSALYLCASSWVGLAGNQETQYFGPGTRLLVL.

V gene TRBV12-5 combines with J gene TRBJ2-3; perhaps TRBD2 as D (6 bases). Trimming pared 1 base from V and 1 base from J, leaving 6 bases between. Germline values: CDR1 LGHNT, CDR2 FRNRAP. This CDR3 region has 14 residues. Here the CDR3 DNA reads TGTGCTAGTGGTTTGGCGGGGGGCACAGATACGCAGTATTTT. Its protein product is CASGLAGGTDTQYF.

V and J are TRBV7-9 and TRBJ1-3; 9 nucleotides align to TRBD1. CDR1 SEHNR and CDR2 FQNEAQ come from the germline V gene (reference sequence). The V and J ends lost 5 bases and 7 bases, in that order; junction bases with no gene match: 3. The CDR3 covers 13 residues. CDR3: CASSTGQGNTIYF. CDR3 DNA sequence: TGTGCCAGCAGCACCGGACAGGGGAACACCATATATTTT.

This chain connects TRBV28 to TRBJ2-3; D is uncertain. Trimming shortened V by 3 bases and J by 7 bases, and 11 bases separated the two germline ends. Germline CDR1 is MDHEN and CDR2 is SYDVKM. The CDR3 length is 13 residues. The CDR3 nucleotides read TGTGCCAGCAGTTTGGGCCCAAAAAATACGCAGTATTTT. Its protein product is CASSLGPKNTQYF.

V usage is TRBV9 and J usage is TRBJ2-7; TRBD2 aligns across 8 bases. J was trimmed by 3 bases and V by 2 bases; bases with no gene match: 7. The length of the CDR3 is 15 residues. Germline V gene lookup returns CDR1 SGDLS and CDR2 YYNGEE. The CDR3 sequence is CASSVSTSDYYEQYF. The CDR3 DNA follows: TGTGCCAGCAGCGTCTCGACTAGCGACTACTACGAGCAGTACTTC.

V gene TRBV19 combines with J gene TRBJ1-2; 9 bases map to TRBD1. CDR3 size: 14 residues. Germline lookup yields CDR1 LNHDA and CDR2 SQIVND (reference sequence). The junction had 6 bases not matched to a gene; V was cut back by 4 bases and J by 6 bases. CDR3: CASSNARTGDGYTF. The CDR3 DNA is TGTGCCAGTAGTAATGCCCGGACAGGGGATGGCTACACCTTC.